The 13 T cell receptor beta chains in this list originate from one sample, sequenced in a study of graft-versus-host responses after intestinal transplantation (dated by TCRdb to about 2021). Preparation of the library involved the immunoSEQ multiplex PCR assay. The table was pulled from immuneACCESS by TCRdb, which kept in-frame rearrangements only. Such tables lose some clones; where checked, under half of the loss comes from unresolved V genes, and the rest has no known cause. The sample table lists approximately 130,000 clones, around 94% of them with a count of one. About 0.16% of the sample is in the top ten clones. No antigen has been assigned to these receptors. This specimen's time point label, per the study, means: cells obtained before transplantation from donor or recipient. The specimen comprised unstimulated CD4+ T cells sorted from spleen or lymph node cells, sampled before intestinal transplant. The receptors were gathered from a human donor who received an intestinal transplant.

CDR3 in amino acids: CASSPAFDRGHSPLHF. CDR3 bases: TGTGCCAGCAGCCCCGCATTCGACAGGGGGCATTCACCCCTCCACTTT. This rearrangement joins TRBV11-2 to TRBJ1-6, with 10 nucleotides matching TRBD1. With 5 bases clipped from V and 8 bases from J, the junction kept 9 bases outside the gene matches. Germline V gives CDR1 SGHAT, CDR2 FQNNGV. The CDR3 spans 16 residues.

V is TRBV5-6 and J is TRBJ1-2; no reliable D call. Germline values: CDR1 SGHDT, CDR2 YYEEEE. This CDR3 spans 15 amino acids. Trimming removed 2 bases from V and 5 bases from J, with 16 bases in between. In DNA form, the CDR3 reads TGTGCCAGCAGCTTACTCTTCACTGATCAGTATGGCTACACCTTC. Translation gives CASSLLFTDQYGYTF. The full variable domain, with the rest looked up from reference TRBV5-6 and TRBJ1-2, is DAGVTQSPTHLIKTRGQQVTLRCSPKSGHDTVSWYQQALGQGPQFIFQYYEEEERQRGNFPDRFSGHQFPNYSSELNVNALLLGDSALYLCASSLLFTDQYGYTFGSGTRLTVV.

This clone was observed once. The genes are TRBV5-1 and TRBJ2-5, with 7 nucleotides matching TRBD1. The CDR3 spans 14 residues. Unmatched junction bases numbered 3, after V lost 4 bases and J lost 0 bases. The germline V gene has CDR1 SGHRS and CDR2 YFSETQ. The CDR3: CASSGTAYQETQYF. CDR3 coding DNA: TGCGCCAGCAGCGGGACAGCGTACCAAGAGACCCAGTACTTC.

The rearrangement joins TRBV30 to TRBJ2-4; a possible D gene is TRBD1 (6 bases). The CDR3 spans 11 residues. Germline-derived CDR1 and CDR2 are GTSNPN and SVGIG (reference sequence). V was pared by 5 bases and J by 7 bases, with 9 bases between. The DNA of the CDR3 is TGTGCCTGGGAAAGGGGGAACATTCAGTACTTC. Its protein product is CAWERGNIQYF.

V and J are TRBV5-4 and TRBJ2-5, with a possible D match to TRBD2 (5 bases). Deletions cut 0 bases from V and 4 bases from J, with 7 bases between. The germline V gene has CDR1 SGHNT and CDR2 YYREEE (reference sequence). The length of the CDR3 is 13 residues. CDR3 sequence (DNA): TGTGCCAGCAGCTTGGCTAGCAGAGAGACCCAGTACTTC. Its protein product is CASSLASRETQYF.

V and J are TRBV27 and TRBJ1-1; D ambiguous. The CDR3 extends over 13 amino acids. The V gene lost 3 bases and the J gene lost 4 bases, with 9 bases spanning the gap. Germline V gene data show CDR1 as MNHEY and CDR2 as SMNVEV (reference sequence). For the CDR3, the DNA is TGTGCCAGCAGTTTGACAAGAGGCACTGAAGCTTTCTTT. Residues: CASSLTRGTEAFF.

V and J are TRBV11-3 and TRBJ2-1; no definite D call. Germline V CDR1 and CDR2: SGHNT, YENEEA. This CDR3 has 14 residues. The germline V and J ends were trimmed by 7 bases and 9 bases, with 19 bases remaining between them. This chain's CDR3 is CASTPQTGIGEQFF. The CDR3 region has the DNA TGTGCCAGCACCCCCCAGACCGGCATCGGTGAGCAGTTCTTC.

V usage is TRBV9 and J usage is TRBJ2-1; D is possibly TRBD1 or TRBD2 (6 bases each). The germline CDR1 and CDR2 sequences are SGDLS and YYNGEE. This CDR3 has 15 residues. Trimming stripped 4 bases from V and 2 bases from J, with 13 bases between. The DNA for the CDR3 is TGTGCCAGCAGCCCACTTAGGGGGGCCTACAATGAGCAGTTCTTC. It translates to CASSPLRGAYNEQFF.

The chain couples TRBV5-1 to TRBJ2-5; no reliable D call. The germline V gene has CDR1 SGHRS and CDR2 YFSETQ. V dropped 5 bases and J dropped 3 bases, with 5 bases sitting between them. The CDR3 is made up of 11 amino acids. The CDR3: CASSYKETQYF. CDR3 in DNA: TGCGCCAGCAGTTATAAAGAGACCCAGTACTTC.

In its sample, this clone was seen once. This chain joins TRBV6-1 and TRBJ1-2; D gene ambiguous. Germline lookup yields CDR1 MNHNS and CDR2 SASEGT. The V gene lost 1 base and the J gene lost 4 bases, with 10 bases spanning the gap. The CDR3 consists of 14 residues. CDR3 in amino acids: CASSEGGRIYGYTF. In DNA, the CDR3 is TGTGCCAGCAGTGAAGGGGGTAGAATCTATGGCTACACCTTC.

The chain couples TRBV30 to TRBJ1-5; no reliable D call. The CDR3 length is 13 residues. Trimming pared 5 bases from V and 4 bases from J, leaving 12 bases between. Germline loops: CDR1 GTSNPN, CDR2 SVGIG (reference sequence). This CDR3 is CAWGNGPNQPQHF. The DNA of the CDR3 is TGTGCCTGGGGTAACGGGCCGAATCAGCCCCAGCATTTT.

V is TRBV15 and J is TRBJ1-1; perhaps TRBD1 as D (5 bases). V was trimmed by 1 base and J by 1 base, leaving 7 bases between them. There are 14 residues in the CDR3. Germline V gene data show CDR1 as LNHNV and CDR2 as YYDKDF (reference sequence). Here the CDR3 DNA reads TGTGCCACCAGCAGAGCGGGACGGAACACTGAAGCTTTCTTT. This translates into CATSRAGRNTEAFF.

This chain uses TRBV4-2 with TRBJ2-1; TRBD2 matches at 10 bases. This CDR3 is built from 17 residues. The V and J ends lost 3 bases and 1 base, in that order; junction bases with no gene match: 6. Germline CDR1 reads LGHNA; CDR2 reads YNFKEQ. The CDR3 sequence is CASSHRELAGSYNEQFF. DNA for the CDR3: TGTGCCAGCAGCCACCGGGAACTAGCGGGGTCCTACAATGAGCAGTTCTTC.